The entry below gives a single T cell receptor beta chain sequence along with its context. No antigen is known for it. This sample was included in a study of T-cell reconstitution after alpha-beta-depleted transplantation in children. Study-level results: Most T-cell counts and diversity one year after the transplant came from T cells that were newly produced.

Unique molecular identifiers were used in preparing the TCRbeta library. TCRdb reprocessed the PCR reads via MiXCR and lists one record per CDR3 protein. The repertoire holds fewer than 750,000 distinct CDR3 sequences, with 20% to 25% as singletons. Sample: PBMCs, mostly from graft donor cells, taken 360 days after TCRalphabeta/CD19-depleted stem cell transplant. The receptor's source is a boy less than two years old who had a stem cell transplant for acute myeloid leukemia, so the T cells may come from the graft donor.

CDR3 nucleotide sequence: TGTGCCAGCAGTTCGTCTTATGAGCAGTTCTTC. Translation: CASSSSYEQFF. The chain has TRBV6-5 and TRBJ2-1; D is undetermined. Looked up from germline, CDR1 is MNHEY and CDR2 is SVGAGI. V was shortened by 4 bases and J by 8 bases, with 6 bases between the two germline ends. This CDR3 comprises 11 residues.